This TCR beta chain appears in the sequencing data of a study of T cells in Graves' hyperthyroidism and ophthalmopathy. The overall study: Any treatment followed the collection of peripheral blood at initial diagnosis.

Only a few counts were recorded for this clonotype. The germline CDR1 and CDR2 sequences are KGHSH and LQKENI. Trimming removed 0 bases at V and 5 bases at J, with 10 bases between. The CDR3 runs to 15 residues. Uncontrolled infection, other autoimmune disease, pregnancy or lactation led to exclusion. Amplified TCR beta CDR3 regions came from RNA transcripts. The study used the HTBI primer set for a first-round RT-PCR of the TCR CDR3. Via MiXCR, TCRdb re-called the multiplex PCR reads, giving one row per CDR3 protein. The sample consists of fewer than 500,000 distinct CDR3 sequences, roughly 13% of them appearing once.

Material for sequencing was blood. The chain links TRBV18 to TRBJ1-4; D not resolved. The sequence was obtained from a man younger than 40 with Graves' hyperthyroidism that later progressed to Graves' ophthalmopathy. The CDR3: CASSPPDRVNEKLFF. CDR3 coding DNA: TGTGCCAGCTCACCACCGGATAGGGTAAATGAAAAACTGTTTTTT.